These 7 T cell receptor beta chains originate from one sample sequenced in a study of blood T cell repertoires in COVID-19. Libraries were prepared by immunoSEQ multiplex PCR; TCRdb keeps only in-frame clonotypes and omits some of them. The table has 80,000 or so clones, roughly four fifths seen once. Source material: peripheral blood. These receptors originate from a human donor in a cohort sampled during active COVID-19.

V gene TRBV7-3 combines with J gene TRBJ2-1; 7 positions agree with TRBD2. CDR3 size: 14 residues. V trimming: 5 bases; J trimming: 4 bases; junction bases outside the gene matches: 5. Germline CDR1 is SGHTA and CDR2 is FQGTGA. Here the CDR3 reads CASSEPGGYNEQFF. CDR3 nucleotide sequence: TGTGCCAGCAGCGAGCCGGGGGGTTACAATGAGCAGTTCTTC.

The chain employs TRBV29-1 and TRBJ2-3; a possible D gene is TRBD1 (5 bases). Germline V CDR1 and CDR2: SQVTM, ANQGSEA. This CDR3 has 13 amino acids. With 7 bases removed from V and 0 bases from J, the gap between germline ends came to 11 bases. CDR3: CSERGSSTDTQYF. The DNA for the CDR3 is TGCAGCGAAAGGGGTTCTAGCACAGATACGCAGTATTTT.

V and J are TRBV19 and TRBJ2-3, with 7 bases matching TRBD2. The V and J ends lost 3 bases and 9 bases, in that order; junction bases with no gene match: 9. CDR3 length: 14 amino acids. Germline V gene sequence: CDR1 LNHDA, CDR2 SQIVND (reference sequence). The CDR3 loop reads CASSMGGNLGTQYF. CDR3 sequence (DNA): TGTGCCAGTAGTATGGGAGGGAATTTAGGGACGCAGTATTTT. Supplemented by reference TRBV19 and TRBJ2-3, the full variable domain reads DGGITQSPKYLFRKEGQNVTLSCEQNLNHDAMYWYRQDPGQGLRLIYYSQIVNDFQKGDIAEGYSVSREKKESFPLTVTSAQKNPTAFYLCASSMGGNLGTQYFGPGTRLTVL.

V and J are TRBV7-2 and TRBJ1-1; D gene uncertain. The CDR3 has 11 amino acids. With 4 bases removed from V and 11 bases from J, the gap between germline ends came to 11 bases. In germline, CDR1 is SGHTA, CDR2 FQGNSA. CDR3 sequence: CASSSYESAFF. The DNA for the CDR3 is TGTGCCAGCAGCTCCTATGAATCGGCTTTCTTT. The full variable domain, rest sourced from reference TRBV7-2 and TRBJ1-1, is GAGVSQSPSNKVTEKGKDVELRCDPISGHTALYWYRQSLGQGLEFLIYFQGNSAPDKSGLPSDRFSAERTGGSVSTLTIQRTQQEDSAVYLCASSSYESAFFGQGTRLTVV.

The rearrangement uses TRBV18 and TRBJ1-1, with TRBD1 identical over 11 bases. The V segment lost 6 bases and the J segment 7 bases; nucleotides outside the gene matches: 7. The CDR3 extends over 14 amino acids. CDR1 and CDR2 from the germline V gene are KGHSH and LQKENI. The CDR3 coding sequence is TGTGCCAGCTCCAGGGACAGGGGGGACGTTGAAGCTTTCTTT. It yields the protein CASSRDRGDVEAFF.

The chain carries TRBV6-5 and TRBJ1-4; TRBD1 agrees at 11 bases. Per the germline V gene, CDR1 is MNHEY and CDR2 is SVGAGI. V shed 6 bases and J 8 bases; nucleotides not matched to a gene: 2. The CDR3 is made up of 13 amino acids. CDR3 sequence (DNA): TGTGCCAGCAGACGGACAGGGGGCGAAAAACTGTTTTTT. Translated: CASRRTGGEKLFF.

The chain links TRBV5-1 to TRBJ2-7; D not certain. The CDR3 is 13 residues long. V shed 0 bases and J shed 1 base, with 5 bases lying between them. Germline CDR1 and CDR2: SGHRS and YFSETQ. CDR3 loop: CASSLVTSYEQYF. CDR3 bases: TGCGCCAGCAGCTTGGTCACTTCCTACGAGCAGTACTTC.